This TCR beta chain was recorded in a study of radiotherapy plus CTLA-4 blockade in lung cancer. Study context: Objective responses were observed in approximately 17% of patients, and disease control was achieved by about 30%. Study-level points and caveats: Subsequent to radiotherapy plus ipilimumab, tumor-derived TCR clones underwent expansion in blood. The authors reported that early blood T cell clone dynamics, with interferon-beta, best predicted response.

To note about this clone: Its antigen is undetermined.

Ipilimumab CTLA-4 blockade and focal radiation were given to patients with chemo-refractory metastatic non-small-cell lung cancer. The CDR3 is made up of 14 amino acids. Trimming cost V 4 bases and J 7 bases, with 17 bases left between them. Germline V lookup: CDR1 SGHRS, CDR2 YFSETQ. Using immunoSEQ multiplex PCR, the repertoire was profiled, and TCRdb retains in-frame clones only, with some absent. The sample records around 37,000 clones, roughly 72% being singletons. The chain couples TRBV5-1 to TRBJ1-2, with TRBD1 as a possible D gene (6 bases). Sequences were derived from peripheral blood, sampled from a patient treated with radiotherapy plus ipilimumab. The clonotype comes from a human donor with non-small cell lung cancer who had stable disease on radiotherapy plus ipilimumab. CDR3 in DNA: TGCGCCAGCAGCCCCTCCACAGGGCTGAGTGGCTACACCTTC. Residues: CASSPSTGLSGYTF.